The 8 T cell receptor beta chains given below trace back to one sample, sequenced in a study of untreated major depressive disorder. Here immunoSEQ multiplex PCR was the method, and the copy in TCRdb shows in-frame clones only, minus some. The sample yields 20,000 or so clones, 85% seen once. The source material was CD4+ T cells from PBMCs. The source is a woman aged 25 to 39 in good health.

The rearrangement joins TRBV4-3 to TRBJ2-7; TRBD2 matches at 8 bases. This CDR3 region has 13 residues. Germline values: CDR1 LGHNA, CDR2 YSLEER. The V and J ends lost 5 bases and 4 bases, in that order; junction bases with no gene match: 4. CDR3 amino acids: CASSYREGYEQYF. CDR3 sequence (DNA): TGCGCCAGCAGCTACCGGGAGGGATACGAGCAGTACTTC.

The CDR3 sequence is CAWSTGDRGYEQYF. CDR3 nucleotide sequence: TGTGCCTGGTCGACCGGGGACAGGGGTTACGAGCAGTACTTC. The chain is built from TRBV30 and TRBJ2-7; 10 nucleotides align to TRBD1. From germline, CDR1 is GTSNPN and CDR2 SVGIG (reference sequence). CDR3 size: 14 residues. V trimming: 5 bases; J trimming: 4 bases; junction bases outside the gene matches: 8.

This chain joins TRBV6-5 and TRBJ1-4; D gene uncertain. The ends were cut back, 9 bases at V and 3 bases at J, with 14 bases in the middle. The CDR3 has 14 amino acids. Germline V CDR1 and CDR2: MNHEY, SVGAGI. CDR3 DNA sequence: TGTGCCAGTCGTGGAGGGCTGTCTAATGAAAAACTGTTTTTT. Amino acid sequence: CASRGGLSNEKLFF.

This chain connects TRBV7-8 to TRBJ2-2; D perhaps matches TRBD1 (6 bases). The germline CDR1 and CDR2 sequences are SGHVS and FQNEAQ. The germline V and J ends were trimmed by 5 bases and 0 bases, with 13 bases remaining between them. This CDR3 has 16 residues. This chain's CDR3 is CASSLQGRSNTGELFF. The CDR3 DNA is TGTGCCAGCAGCCTTCAGGGGCGATCGAACACCGGGGAGCTGTTTTTT.

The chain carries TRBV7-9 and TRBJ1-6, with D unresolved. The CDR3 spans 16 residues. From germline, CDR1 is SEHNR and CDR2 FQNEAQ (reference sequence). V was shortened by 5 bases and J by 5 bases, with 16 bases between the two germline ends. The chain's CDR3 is CASSPGRGFNNSPLHF. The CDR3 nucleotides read TGTGCCAGCAGCCCCGGTCGAGGCTTCAATAATTCACCCCTCCACTTT.

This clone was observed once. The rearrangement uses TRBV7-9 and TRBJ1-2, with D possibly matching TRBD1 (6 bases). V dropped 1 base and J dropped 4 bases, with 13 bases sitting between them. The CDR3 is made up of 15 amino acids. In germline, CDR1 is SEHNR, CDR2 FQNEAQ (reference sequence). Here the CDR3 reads CASSLVQQGAYGYTF. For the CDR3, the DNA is TGTGCCAGCAGCTTAGTTCAACAGGGTGCCTATGGCTACACCTTC.

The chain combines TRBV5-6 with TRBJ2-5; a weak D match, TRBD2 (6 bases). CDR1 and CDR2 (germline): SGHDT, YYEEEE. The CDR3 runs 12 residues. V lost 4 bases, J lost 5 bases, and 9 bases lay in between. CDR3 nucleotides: TGTGCCAGCAGCCGGGGGATGGAGACCCAGTACTTC. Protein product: CASSRGMETQYF.

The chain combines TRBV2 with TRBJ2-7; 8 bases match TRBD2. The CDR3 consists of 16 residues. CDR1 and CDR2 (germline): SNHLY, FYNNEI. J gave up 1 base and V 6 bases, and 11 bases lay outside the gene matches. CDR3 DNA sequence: TGTGCCAGCAGACGATCCGGTACTAGCGGTTCCTACGAGCAGTACTTC. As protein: CASRRSGTSGSYEQYF. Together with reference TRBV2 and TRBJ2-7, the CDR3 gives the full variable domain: EPEVTQTPSHQVTQMGQEVILRCVPISNHLYFYWYRQILGQKVEFLVSFYNNEISEKSEIFDDQFSVERPDGSNFTLKIRSTKLEDSAMYFCASRRSGTSGSYEQYFGPGTRLTVT.